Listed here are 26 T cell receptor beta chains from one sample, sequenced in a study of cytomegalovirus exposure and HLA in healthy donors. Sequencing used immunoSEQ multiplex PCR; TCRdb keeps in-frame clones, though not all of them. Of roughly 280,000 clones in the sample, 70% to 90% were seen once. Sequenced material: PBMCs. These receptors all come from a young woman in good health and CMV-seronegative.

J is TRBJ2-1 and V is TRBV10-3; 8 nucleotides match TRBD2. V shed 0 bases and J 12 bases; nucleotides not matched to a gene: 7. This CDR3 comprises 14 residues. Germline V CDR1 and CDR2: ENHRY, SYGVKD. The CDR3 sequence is CAISESGLAGGQFF. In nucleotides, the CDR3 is TGTGCCATCAGTGAGTCCGGACTAGCAGGTGGGCAGTTCTTC.

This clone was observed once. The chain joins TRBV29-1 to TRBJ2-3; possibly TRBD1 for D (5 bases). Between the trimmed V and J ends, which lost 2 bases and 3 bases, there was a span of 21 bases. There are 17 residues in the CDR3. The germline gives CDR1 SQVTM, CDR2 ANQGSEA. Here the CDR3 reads CSVESVLNQGRTDTQYF. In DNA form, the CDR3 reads TGCAGCGTTGAATCGGTACTGAACCAGGGTCGAACAGATACGCAGTATTTT.

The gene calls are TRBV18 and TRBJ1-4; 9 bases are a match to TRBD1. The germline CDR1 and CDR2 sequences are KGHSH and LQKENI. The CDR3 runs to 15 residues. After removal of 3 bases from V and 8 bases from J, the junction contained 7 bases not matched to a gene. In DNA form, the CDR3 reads TGTGCCAGCTCACCTCGGACAGGGGAGAACGAAAAACTGTTTTTT. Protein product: CASSPRTGENEKLFF.

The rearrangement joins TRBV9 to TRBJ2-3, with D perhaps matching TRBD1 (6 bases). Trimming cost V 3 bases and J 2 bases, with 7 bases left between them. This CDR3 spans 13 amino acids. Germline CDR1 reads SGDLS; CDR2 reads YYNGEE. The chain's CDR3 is CASSGDITDTQYF. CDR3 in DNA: TGTGCCAGCAGCGGGGACATCACAGATACGCAGTATTTT.

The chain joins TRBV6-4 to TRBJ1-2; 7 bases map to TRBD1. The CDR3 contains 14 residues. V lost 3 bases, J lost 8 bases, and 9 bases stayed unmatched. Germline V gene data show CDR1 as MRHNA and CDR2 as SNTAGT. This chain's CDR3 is CASSEAGTAAGYTF. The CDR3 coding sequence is TGTGCCAGCAGTGAGGCCGGGACAGCAGCCGGCTACACCTTC.

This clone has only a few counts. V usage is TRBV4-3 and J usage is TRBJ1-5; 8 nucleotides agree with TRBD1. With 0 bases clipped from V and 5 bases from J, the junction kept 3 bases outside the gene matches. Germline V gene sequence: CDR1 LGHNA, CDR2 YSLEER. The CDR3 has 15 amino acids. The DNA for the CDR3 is TGCGCCAGCAGCCAAGATAGACAGGGGTATCAGCCCCAGCATTTT. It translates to CASSQDRQGYQPQHF.

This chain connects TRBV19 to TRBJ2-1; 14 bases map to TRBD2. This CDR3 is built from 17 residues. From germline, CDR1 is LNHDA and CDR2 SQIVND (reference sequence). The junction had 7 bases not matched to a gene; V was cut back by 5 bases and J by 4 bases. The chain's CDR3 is CASSPGLAGGRYNEQFF. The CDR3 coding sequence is TGTGCCAGTAGTCCCGGACTAGCGGGAGGAAGGTACAATGAGCAGTTCTTC. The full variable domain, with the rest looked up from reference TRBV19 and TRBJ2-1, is DGGITQSPKYLFRKEGQNVTLSCEQNLNHDAMYWYRQDPGQGLRLIYYSQIVNDFQKGDIAEGYSVSREKKESFPLTVTSAQKNPTAFYLCASSPGLAGGRYNEQFFGPGTRLTVL.

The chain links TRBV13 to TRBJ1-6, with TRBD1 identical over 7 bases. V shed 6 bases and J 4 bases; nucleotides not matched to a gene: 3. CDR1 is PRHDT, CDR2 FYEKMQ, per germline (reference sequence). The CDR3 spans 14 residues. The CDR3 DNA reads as TGTGCCAGCAGTCGGACAGGTTATAATTCACCCCTCCACTTT. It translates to CASSRTGYNSPLHF.

The DNA for the CDR3 is TGTGCCAGCAGCATCCCCACTAGCGGGGGTGCAGATACGCAGTATTTT. It specifies CASSIPTSGGADTQYF. The gene calls are TRBV7-3 and TRBJ2-3; 11 positions agree with TRBD2. The germline V gene encodes CDR1 SGHTA and CDR2 FQGTGA. This CDR3 spans 16 amino acids. The V gene end was trimmed by 5 bases and the J gene end by 4 bases; junction bases not matched to a gene: 8.

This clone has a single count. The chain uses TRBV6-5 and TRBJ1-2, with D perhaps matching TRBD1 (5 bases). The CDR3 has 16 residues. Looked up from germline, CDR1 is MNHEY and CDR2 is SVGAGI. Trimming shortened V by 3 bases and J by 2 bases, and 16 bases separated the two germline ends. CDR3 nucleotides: TGTGCCAGCAGTTATCAGTCCCCGCGGGGGAACTATGGCTACACCTTC. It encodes CASSYQSPRGNYGYTF.

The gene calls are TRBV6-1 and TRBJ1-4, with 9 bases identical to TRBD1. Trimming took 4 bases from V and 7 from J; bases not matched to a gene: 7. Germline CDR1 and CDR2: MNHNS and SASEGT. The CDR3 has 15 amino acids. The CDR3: CASSGGGTGSEKLFF. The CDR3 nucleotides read TGTGCCAGCAGTGGGGGCGGGACAGGGAGTGAAAAACTGTTTTTT.

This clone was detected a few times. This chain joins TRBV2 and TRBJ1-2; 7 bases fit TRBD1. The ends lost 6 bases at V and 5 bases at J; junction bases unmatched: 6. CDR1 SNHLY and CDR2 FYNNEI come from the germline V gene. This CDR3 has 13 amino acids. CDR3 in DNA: TGTGCCAGCAGGGGGACAGCAGGTTATGGCTACACCTTC. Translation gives CASRGTAGYGYTF.

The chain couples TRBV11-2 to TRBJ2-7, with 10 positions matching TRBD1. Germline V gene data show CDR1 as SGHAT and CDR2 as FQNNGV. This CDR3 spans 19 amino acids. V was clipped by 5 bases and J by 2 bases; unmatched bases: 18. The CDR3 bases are TGTGCCAGCAGCCGCAAAGAGGGGGCCGGGACAGGGGAACCCTACGAGCAGTACTTC. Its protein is CASSRKEGAGTGEPYEQYF. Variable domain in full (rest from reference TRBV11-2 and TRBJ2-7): EAGVAQSPRYKIIEKRQSVAFWCNPISGHATLYWYQQILGQGPKLLIQFQNNGVVDDSQLPKDRFSAERLKGVDSTLKIQPAKLEDSAVYLCASSRKEGAGTGEPYEQYFGPGTRLTVT.

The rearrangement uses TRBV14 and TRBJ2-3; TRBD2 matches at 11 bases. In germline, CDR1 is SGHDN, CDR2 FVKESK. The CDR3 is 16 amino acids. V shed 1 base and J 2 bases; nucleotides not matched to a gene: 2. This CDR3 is CASSQVAGGTTDTQYF. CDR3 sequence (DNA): TGTGCCAGCAGCCAAGTAGCGGGGGGGACCACAGATACGCAGTATTTT.

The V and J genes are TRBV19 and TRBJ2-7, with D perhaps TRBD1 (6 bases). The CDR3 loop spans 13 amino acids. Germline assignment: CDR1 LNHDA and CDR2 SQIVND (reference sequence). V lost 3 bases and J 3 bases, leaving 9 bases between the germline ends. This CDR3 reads CASSINRDYEQYF. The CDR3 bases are TGTGCCAGTAGTATCAACAGGGACTACGAGCAGTACTTC.

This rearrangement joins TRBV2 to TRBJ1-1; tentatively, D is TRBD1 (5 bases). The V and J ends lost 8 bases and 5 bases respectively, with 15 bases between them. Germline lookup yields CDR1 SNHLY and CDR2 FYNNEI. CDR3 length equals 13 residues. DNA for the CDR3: TGTGCCAGCTCTTGGGGCGCAGGGACTGAAGCTTTCTTT. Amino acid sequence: CASSWGAGTEAFF.

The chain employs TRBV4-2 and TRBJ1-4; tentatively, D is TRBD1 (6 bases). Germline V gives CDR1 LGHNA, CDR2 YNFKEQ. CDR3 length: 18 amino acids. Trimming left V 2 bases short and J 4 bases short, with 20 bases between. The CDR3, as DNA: TGTGCCAGCAGCCAATATTATCCCCCGGGGGGCGTTAATGAAAAACTGTTTTTT. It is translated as CASSQYYPPGGVNEKLFF.

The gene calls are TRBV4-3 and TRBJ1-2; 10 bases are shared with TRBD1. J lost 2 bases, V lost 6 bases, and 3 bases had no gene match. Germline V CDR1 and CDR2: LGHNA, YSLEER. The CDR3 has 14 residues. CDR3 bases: TGCGCCAGCAGAAGACAGGGGGCGAACTATGGCTACACCTTC. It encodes CASRRQGANYGYTF.

This chain's CDR3 is CASSSPGTGGIEAFF. For the CDR3, the DNA is TGCGCCAGCAGCTCCCCCGGGACAGGGGGTATTGAAGCTTTCTTT. V usage is TRBV5-1 and J usage is TRBJ1-1; 11 positions match TRBD1. V dropped 3 bases and J dropped 7; count of bases not matched to a gene: 8. Germline CDR1 is SGHRS and CDR2 is YFSETQ. This CDR3 is 15 amino acids long.

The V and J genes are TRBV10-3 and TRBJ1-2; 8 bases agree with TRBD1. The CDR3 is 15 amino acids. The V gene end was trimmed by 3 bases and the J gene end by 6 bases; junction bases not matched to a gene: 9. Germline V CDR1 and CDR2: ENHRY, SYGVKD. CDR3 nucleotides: TGTGCCATCAGTGAATCGGCAGGGGGCGACGATGGCTACACCTTC. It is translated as CAISESAGGDDGYTF.

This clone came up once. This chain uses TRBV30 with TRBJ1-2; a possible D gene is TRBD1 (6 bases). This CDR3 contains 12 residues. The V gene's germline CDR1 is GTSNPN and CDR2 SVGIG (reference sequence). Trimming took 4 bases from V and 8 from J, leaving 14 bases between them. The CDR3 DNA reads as TGTGCCTGGATTAGGGGGTTTAGAGGCTACACCTTC. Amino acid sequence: CAWIRGFRGYTF.

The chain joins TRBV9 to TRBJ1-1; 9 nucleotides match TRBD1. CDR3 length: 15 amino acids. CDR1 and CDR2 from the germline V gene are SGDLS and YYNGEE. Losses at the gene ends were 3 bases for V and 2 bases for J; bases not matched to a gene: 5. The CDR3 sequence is CASSAPGQGNTEAFF. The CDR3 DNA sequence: TGTGCCAGCAGCGCGCCGGGACAGGGTAACACTGAAGCTTTCTTT. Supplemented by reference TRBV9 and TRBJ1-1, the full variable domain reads DSGVTQTPKHLITATGQRVTLRCSPRSGDLSVYWYQQSLDQGLQFLIQYYNGEERAKGNILERFSAQQFPDLHSELNLSSLELGDSALYFCASSAPGQGNTEAFFGQGTRLTVV.

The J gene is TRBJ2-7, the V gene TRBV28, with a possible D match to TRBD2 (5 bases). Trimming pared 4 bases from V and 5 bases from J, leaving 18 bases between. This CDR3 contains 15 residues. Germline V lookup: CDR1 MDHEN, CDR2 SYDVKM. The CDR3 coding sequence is TGTGCCAGCAGTTCCACGGGGTCAGGCGTAGACGAGCAGTACTTC. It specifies CASSSTGSGVDEQYF.

The CDR3 DNA reads as TGCGCCAGCAGCCTTCTTTCCGGTGAAAAACTGTTTTTT. Translated, it gives CASSLLSGEKLFF. The rearrangement joins TRBV4-1 to TRBJ1-4, with D hard to call. Trimming removed 4 bases from V and 7 bases from J, with 10 bases in between. CDR3 length: 13 amino acids. Per germline, CDR1 MGHRA and CDR2 YSYEKL.

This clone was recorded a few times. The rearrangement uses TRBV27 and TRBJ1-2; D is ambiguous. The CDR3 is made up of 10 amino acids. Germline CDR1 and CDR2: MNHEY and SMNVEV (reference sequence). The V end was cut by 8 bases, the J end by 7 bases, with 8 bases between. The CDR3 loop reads CASRGGGYTF. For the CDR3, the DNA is TGTGCCAGCCGGGGAGGTGGCTACACCTTC.

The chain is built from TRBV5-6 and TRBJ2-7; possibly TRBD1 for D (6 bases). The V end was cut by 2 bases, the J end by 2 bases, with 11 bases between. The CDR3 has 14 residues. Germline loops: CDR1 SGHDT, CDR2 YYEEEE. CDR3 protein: CASSFYRATYEQYF. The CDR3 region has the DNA TGTGCCAGCAGCTTTTACAGGGCGACCTACGAGCAGTACTTC.